This entry concerns a single TCR beta chain. As yet, its antigen is unknown. The sample originates from a study of graft-versus-host responses after intestinal transplantation. Overall study: Every one of the recipients received anti-thymocyte globulin induction and afterwards took tacrolimus and steroids for 3 to 4 years. Study-level results: Researchers found GvH clones in recipient marrow, and some showed up first in ileum or blood. Early after transplant, HvG declines were associated with peak levels of circulating GvH clones. When patients had graft-donor T cell macrochimerism, their allografts held high graft-versus-host to host-versus-graft clonal ratios.

Repertoires were generated with immunoSEQ multiplex PCR, while TCRdb's copy carries only in-frame clones and drops some. Seen here are about 98,000 clones, 86% observed once, and the top ten hold almost 1.5%. This CDR3 comprises 14 residues. V lost 2 bases to trimming and J lost 5 bases, with 10 bases between them. Germline V gene lookup returns CDR1 MNHEY and CDR2 SMNVEV (reference sequence). V gene TRBV27 combines with J gene TRBJ1-5; a weak D match, TRBD1 (6 bases). This sample comprised PBMCs, obtained 255 days after intestinal transplant. This clonotype was sampled from a human patient who received an intestinal transplant, so some T cells may come from the graft donor. CDR3 region: CASSLVGADQPQHF. The DNA for the CDR3 is TGTGCCAGCAGTTTAGTGGGGGCCGATCAGCCCCAGCATTTT.